This T cell receptor beta chain originates from a study of blood T cells in healthy people across ages. This CDR3 is built from 16 residues. With 6 bases removed from V and 3 bases from J, the gap between germline ends came to 18 bases. Germline assignment: CDR1 MNHEY and CDR2 SVGEGT. For the second PCR, which ran for 7 to 11 cycles, a sample-barcoded 5' primer and a J-beta primer mix were used. TCRdb redid the calling of the 5' RACE reads with MiXCR, one entry per CDR3 protein. Of approximately 1,000,000 distinct CDR3 sequences in the sample, 35% to 45% were seen once. Material: blood. This chain joins TRBV6-2 or TRBV6-3 and TRBJ1-5; D is uncertain. The TCR was taken from a man between 18 and 35 years old in good health. CDR3 protein: CASSIRQGFDNQPQHF. In nucleotides, the CDR3 is TGTGCCAGCAGCATCCGACAAGGGTTTGACAATCAGCCCCAGCATTTT.